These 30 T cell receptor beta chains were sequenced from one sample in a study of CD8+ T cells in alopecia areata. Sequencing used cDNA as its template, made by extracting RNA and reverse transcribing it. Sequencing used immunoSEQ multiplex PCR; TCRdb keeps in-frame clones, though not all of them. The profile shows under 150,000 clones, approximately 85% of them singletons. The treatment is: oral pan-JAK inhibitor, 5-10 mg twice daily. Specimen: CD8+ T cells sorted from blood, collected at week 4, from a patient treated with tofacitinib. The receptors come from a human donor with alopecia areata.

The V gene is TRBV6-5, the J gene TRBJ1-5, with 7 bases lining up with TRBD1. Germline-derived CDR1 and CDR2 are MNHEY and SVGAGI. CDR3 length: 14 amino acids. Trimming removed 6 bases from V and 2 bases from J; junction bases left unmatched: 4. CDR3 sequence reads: CASSPGGGNQPQHF. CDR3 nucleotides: TGTGCCAGCAGCCCAGGGGGAGGCAATCAGCCCCAGCATTTT.

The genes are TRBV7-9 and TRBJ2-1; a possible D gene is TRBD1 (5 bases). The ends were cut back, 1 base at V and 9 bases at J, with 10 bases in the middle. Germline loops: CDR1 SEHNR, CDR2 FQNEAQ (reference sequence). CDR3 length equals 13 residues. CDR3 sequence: CASSLGTIAEQFF. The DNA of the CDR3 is TGTGCCAGCAGCTTAGGGACAATTGCTGAGCAGTTCTTC.

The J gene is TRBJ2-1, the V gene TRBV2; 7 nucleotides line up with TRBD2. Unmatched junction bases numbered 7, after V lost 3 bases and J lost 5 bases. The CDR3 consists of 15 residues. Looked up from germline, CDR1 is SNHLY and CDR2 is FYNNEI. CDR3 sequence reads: CASSDTGGGHNEQFF. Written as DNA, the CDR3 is TGTGCCAGCAGTGACACGGGCGGGGGACACAATGAGCAGTTCTTC.

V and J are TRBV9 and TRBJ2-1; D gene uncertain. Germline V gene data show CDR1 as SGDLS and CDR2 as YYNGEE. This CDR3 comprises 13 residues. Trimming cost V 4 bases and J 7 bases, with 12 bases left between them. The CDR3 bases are TGTGCCAGCAGCCCACGGACCGGGAATGAGCAGTTCTTC. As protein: CASSPRTGNEQFF.

The CDR3 DNA sequence: TGTGCCAGCAGCTTGGAGTCTTCTGGGGCCAACGTCCTGACTTTC. Encoded protein: CASSLESSGANVLTF. This chain connects TRBV5-4 to TRBJ2-6; D unresolved. The V end lost 0 bases, the J end lost 1 base, and 5 bases lay between the germline ends. CDR1 is SGHNT, CDR2 YYREEE, per germline (reference sequence). This CDR3 is 15 amino acids long.

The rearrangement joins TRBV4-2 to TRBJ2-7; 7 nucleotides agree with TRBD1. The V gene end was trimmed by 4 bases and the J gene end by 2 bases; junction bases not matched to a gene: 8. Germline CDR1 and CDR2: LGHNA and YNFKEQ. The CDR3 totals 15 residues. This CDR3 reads CASSPPGQLPYEQYF. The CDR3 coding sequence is TGTGCCAGCAGCCCTCCGGGACAGCTCCCCTACGAGCAGTACTTC.

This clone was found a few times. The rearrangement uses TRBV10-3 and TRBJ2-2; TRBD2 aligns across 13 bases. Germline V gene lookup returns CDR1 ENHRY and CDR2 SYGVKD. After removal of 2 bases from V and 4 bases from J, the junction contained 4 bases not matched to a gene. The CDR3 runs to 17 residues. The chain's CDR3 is CAISEGTSGTSTGELFF. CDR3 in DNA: TGTGCCATCAGTGAGGGGACTAGCGGGACGAGCACCGGGGAGCTGTTTTTT.

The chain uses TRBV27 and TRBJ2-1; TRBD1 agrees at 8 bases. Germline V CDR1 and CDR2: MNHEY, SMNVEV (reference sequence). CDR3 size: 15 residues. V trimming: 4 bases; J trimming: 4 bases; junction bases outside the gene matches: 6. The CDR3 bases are TGTGCCAGCAGTTCCGGGACAGGAGCTTACAATGAGCAGTTCTTC. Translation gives CASSSGTGAYNEQFF.

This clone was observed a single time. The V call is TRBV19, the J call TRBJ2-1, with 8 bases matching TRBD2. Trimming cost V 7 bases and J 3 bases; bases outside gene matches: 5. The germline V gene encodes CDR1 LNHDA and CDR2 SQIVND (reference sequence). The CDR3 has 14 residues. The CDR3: CASTAGGDYNEQFF. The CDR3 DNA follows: TGTGCCAGTACTGCGGGGGGAGACTACAATGAGCAGTTCTTC.

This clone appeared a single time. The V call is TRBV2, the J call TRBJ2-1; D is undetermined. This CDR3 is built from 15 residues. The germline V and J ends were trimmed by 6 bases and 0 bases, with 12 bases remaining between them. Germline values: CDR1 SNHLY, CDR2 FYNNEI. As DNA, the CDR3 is TGTGCCAGCAGCGCGGTGTGGGGCTCCTACAATGAGCAGTTCTTC. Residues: CASSAVWGSYNEQFF.

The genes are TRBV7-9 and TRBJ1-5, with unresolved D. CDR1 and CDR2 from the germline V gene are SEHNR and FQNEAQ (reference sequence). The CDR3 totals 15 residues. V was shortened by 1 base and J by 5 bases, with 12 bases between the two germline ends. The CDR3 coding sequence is TGTGCCAGCAGCTTAGGAGCGACACCTTATCAGCCCCAGCATTTT. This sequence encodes CASSLGATPYQPQHF. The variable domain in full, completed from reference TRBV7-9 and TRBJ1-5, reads DTGVSQNPRHKITKRGQNVTFRCDPISEHNRLYWYRQTLGQGPEFLTYFQNEAQLEKSRLLSDRFSAERPKGSFSTLEIQRTEQGDSAMYLCASSLGATPYQPQHFGDGTRLSIL.

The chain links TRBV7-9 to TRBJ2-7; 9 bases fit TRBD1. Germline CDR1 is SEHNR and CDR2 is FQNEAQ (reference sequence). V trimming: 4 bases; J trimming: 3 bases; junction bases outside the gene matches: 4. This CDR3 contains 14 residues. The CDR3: CASSSGQGHYEQYF. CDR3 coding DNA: TGTGCCAGCAGCTCGGGACAGGGCCACTACGAGCAGTACTTC. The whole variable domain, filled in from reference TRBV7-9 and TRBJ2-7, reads DTGVSQNPRHKITKRGQNVTFRCDPISEHNRLYWYRQTLGQGPEFLTYFQNEAQLEKSRLLSDRFSAERPKGSFSTLEIQRTEQGDSAMYLCASSSGQGHYEQYFGPGTRLTVT.

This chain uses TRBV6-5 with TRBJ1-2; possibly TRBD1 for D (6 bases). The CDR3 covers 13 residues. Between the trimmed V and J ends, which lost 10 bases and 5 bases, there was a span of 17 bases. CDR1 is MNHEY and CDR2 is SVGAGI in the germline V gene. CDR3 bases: TGTGCCACCTCTGAAGGGGGTTTTTATGGCTACACCTTC. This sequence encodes CATSEGGFYGYTF.

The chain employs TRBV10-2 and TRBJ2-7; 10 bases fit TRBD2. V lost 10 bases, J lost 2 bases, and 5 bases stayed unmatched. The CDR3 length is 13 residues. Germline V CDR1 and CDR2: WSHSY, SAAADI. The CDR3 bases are TGCGCCACCTCTAGCGGGGGAACCTACGAGCAGTACTTC. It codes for CATSSGGTYEQYF.

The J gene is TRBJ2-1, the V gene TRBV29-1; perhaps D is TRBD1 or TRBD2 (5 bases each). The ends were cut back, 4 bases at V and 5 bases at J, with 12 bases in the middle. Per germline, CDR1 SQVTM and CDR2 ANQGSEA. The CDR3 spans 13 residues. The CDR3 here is CSVVWDGHNEQFF. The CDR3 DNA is TGCAGCGTTGTCTGGGACGGCCACAATGAGCAGTTCTTC.

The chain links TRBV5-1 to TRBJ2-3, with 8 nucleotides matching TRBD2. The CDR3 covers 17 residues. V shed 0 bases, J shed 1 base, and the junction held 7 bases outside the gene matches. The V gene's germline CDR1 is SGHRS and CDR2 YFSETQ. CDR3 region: CASSLAVGLAGTDTQYF. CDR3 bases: TGCGCCAGCAGCTTGGCCGTAGGACTAGCAGGCACAGATACGCAGTATTTT.

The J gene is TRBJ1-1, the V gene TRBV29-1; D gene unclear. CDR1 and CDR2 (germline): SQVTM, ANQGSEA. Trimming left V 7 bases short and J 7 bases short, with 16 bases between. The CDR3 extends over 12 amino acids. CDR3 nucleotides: TGCAGCGGGGATATCCGTGACGGTGAAGCTTTCTTT. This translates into CSGDIRDGEAFF.

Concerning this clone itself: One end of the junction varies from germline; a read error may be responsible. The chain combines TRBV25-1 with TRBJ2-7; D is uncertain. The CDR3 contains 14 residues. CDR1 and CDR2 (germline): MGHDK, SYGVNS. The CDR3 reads CASSEVALSHEQYF. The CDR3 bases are TGTGCCAGCAGTGAGGTGGCCCTCTCCCACGAGCAGTACTTC.

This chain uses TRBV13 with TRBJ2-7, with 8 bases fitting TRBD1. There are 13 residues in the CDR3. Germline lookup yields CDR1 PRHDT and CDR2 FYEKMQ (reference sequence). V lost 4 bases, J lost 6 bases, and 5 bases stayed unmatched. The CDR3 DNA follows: TGTGCCAGCAGCTCGGACAGGGAGAGCGAGCAGTACTTC. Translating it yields CASSSDRESEQYF.

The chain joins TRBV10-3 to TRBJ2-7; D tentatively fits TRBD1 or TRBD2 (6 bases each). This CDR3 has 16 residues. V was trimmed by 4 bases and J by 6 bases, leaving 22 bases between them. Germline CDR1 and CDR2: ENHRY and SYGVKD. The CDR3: CAISGGPGGPKVEQYF. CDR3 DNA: TGTGCCATCAGTGGCGGTCCCGGGGGCCCGAAGGTCGAGCAGTACTTC.

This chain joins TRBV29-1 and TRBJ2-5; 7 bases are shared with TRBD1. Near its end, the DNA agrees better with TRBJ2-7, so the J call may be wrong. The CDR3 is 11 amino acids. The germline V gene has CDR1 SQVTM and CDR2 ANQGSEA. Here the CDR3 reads CSAGTDYEQYF. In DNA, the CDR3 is TGCAGCGCTGGGACAGATTACGAGCAGTACTTC.

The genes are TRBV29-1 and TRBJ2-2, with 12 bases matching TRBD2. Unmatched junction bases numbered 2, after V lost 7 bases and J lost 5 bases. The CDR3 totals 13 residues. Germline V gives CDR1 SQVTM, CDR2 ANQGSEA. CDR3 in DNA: TGCAGCGCCGGACTAGCGGGAACCGGGGAGCTGTTTTTT. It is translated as CSAGLAGTGELFF.

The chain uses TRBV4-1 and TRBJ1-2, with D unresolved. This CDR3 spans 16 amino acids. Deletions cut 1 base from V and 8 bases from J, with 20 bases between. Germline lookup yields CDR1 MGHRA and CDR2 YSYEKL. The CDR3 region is CASSQGRGTALEGYTF. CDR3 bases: TGCGCCAGCAGCCAAGGGCGGGGAACGGCTTTGGAAGGCTACACCTTC.

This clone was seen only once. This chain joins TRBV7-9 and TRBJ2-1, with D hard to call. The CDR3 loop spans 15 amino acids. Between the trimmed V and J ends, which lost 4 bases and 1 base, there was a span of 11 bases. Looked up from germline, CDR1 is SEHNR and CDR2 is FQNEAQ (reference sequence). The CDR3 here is CASSYVRLSYNEQFF. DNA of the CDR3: TGTGCCAGCAGCTACGTACGATTGTCCTACAATGAGCAGTTCTTC.

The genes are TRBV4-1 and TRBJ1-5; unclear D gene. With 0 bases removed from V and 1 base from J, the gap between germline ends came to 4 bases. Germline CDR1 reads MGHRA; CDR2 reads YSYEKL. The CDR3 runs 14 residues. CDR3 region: CASSQEPSNQPQHF. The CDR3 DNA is TGCGCCAGCAGCCAAGAACCCAGCAATCAGCCCCAGCATTTT.

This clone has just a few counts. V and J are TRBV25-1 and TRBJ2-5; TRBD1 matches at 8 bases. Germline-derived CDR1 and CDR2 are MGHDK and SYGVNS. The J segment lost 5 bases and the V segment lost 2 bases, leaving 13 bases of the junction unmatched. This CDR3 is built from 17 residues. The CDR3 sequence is CASSEPSSITGGETQYF. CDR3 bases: TGTGCCAGCAGTGAACCTTCGTCCATAACAGGGGGTGAGACCCAGTACTTC.

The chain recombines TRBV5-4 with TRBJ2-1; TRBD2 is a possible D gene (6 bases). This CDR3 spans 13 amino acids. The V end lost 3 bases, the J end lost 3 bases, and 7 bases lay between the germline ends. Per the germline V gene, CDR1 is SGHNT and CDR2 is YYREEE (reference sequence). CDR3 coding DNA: TGTGCCAGCAGCTCGGGGGACTACAATGAGCAGTTCTTC. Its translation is CASSSGDYNEQFF.

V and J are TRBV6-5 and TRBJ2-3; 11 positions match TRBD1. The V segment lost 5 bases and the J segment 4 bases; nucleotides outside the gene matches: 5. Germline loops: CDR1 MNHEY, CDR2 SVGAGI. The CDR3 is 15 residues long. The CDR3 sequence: CASSGGQGASDTQYF. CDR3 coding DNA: TGTGCCAGCAGTGGTGGACAGGGGGCCTCAGATACGCAGTATTTT.

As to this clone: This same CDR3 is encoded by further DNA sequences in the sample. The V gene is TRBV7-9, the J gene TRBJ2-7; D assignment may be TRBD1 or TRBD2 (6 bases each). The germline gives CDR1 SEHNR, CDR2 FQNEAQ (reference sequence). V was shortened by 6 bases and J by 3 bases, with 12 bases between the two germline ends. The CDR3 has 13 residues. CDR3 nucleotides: TGTGCCAGCAGTTTGGGGGGCGGCTACGAGCAGTACTTC. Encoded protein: CASSLGGGYEQYF.

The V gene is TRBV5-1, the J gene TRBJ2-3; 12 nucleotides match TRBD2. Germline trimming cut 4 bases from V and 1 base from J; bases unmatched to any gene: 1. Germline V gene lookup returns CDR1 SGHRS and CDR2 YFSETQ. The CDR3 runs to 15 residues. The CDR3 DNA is TGCGCCAGCAGCCGGACTAGCGGGGGCACAGATACGCAGTATTTT. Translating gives CASSRTSGGTDTQYF.